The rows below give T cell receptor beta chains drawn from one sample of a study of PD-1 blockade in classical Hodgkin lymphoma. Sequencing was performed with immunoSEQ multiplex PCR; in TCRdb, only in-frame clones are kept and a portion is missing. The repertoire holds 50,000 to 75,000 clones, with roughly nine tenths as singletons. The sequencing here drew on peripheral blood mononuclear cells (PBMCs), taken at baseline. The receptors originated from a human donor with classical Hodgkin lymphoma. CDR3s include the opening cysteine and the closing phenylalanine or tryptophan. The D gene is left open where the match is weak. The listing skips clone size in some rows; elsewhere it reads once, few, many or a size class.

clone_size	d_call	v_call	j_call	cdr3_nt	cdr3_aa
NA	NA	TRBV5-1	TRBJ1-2	TGCGCCAGCAGCCCCCTCGGGGCACCCTGGCAGGGTGGCTACACCTTC	CASSPLGAPWQGGYTF
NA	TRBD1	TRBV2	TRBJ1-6	TGTGCCAGCACAGAGACAGGGCGAATAGGTTCACCCCTCCACTTT	CASTETGRIGSPLHF
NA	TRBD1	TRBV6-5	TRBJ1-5	TGTGCCAGCAGGGACAGGGGGCGCGGCAATCAGCCCCAGCATTTT	CASRDRGRGNQPQHF
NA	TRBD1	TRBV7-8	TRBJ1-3	TGTGCCAGCAGCCCGAGACAGGGAACTGGAAACACCATATATTTT	CASSPRQGTGNTIYF
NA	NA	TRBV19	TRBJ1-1	TGTGCCAGTAGTCCTCCAGGGACCTGGAACACTGAAGCTTTCTTT	CASSPPGTWNTEAFF
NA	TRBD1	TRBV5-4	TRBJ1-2	TGTGCCAGCAGCCGCGACAGGGGCTATGGCTACACCTTC	CASSRDRGYGYTF
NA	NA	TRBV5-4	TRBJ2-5	TGTGCCAGCAGCTCAAGACGGGCCGGGGAGACCCAGTACTTC	CASSSRRAGETQYF
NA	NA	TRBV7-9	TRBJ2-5	TGTGCCAGCAGCCTGGAGGAAGAGACCCAGTACTTC	CASSLEEETQYF
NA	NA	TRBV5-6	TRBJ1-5	TGTGCCAGCAGTGATTCACAGGGTACTAATCAGCCCCAGCATTTT	CASSDSQGTNQPQHF
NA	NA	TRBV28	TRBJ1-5	TGTGCCAGCAGTACCAATCAGCCCCAGCATTTT	CASSTNQPQHF
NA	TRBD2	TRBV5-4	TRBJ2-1	TGTGCCAGCAGCTTGAGTAGCGGGGGCCTCCTATCCTACAATGAGCAGTTCTTC	CASSLSSGGLLSYNEQFF
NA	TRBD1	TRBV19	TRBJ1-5	TGTGCCAGTAGTATAGATGGGACAGGGTCTCAGCCCCAGCATTTT	CASSIDGTGSQPQHF
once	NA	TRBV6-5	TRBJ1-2	TGTGCCAGCGCGGATTGGCGGGGCTATGGCTACACCTTC	CASADWRGYGYTF
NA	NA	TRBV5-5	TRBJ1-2	TGTGCCAGCAGCTTGAGTGGCAGGGGCGGGTATGGCTACACCTTC	CASSLSGRGGYGYTF
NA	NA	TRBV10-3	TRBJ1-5	TGTGCCATCAGTGCGGCTGGTTCCGATCAGCCCCAGCATTTT	CAISAAGSDQPQHF
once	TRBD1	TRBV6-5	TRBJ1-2	TGTGCCAGCAGTACTGGGACAGGAGGCTATGGCTACACCTTC	CASSTGTGGYGYTF
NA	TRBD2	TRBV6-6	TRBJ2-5	TGTGCCAGCAGTCTAACAGGACTAGCGGGGCAAGAGACCCAGTACTTC	CASSLTGLAGQETQYF
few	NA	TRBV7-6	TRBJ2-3	TGTGCCAGCAGCTTAGATTCAGATACGCAGTATTTT	CASSLDSDTQYF
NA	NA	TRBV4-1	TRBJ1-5	TGCGCCAGCAGCCCCTCATTAGACAGGAATCAGCCCCAGCATTTT	CASSPSLDRNQPQHF
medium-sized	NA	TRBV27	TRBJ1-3	TGTGCCAGCAGTCAGAACAGGGATTCAGGAAACACCATATATTTT	CASSQNRDSGNTIYF
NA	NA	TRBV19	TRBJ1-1	TGTGCCAGTAGACCCCAGGGGAAGAACACTGAAGCTTTCTTT	CASRPQGKNTEAFF
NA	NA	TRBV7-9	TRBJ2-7	TGTGCCAGCAGCTTTGGGGTCTACGAGCAGTACTTC	CASSFGVYEQYF
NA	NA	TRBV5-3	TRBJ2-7	TGTGCCAGAAGCTTGGGTCCAGATAGCTCCTACGAGCAGTACTTC	CARSLGPDSSYEQYF
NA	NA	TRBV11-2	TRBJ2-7	TGTGCCAGCAGCTTAGAGTCTAGGGGTGCCGACGAGCAGTACTTC	CASSLESRGADEQYF
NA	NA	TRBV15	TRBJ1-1	TGTGCCACCAGCAGAGATGGTCTATCGCTTTCTTTCTTT	CATSRDGLSLSFF
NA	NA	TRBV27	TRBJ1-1	TGTGCCAGCAGTCCGTACAGCAACACTGAAGCTTTCTTT	CASSPYSNTEAFF
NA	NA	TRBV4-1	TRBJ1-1	TGCGCCAGCAGCCAAGGGGTCGGAAGGAAGAACACTGAAGCTTTCTTT	CASSQGVGRKNTEAFF
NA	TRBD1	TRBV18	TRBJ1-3	TGTGCCAGCTCGCGGGACAGCGGTTTTGGAAACACCATATATTTT	CASSRDSGFGNTIYF
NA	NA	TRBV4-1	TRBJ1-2	TGCGCCAGCAGCCAAGCGTGGGCGGCTAACTATGGCTACACCTTC	CASSQAWAANYGYTF
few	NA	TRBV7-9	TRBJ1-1	TGTGCCAGCAGCTTAGCGGCGGCTGAAGCTTTCTTT	CASSLAAAEAFF
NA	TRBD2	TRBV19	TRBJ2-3	TGTGCCAGTAGGTCTAGCGGGGGGAGAGATACGCAGTATTTT	CASRSSGGRDTQYF
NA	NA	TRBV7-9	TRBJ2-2	TGTGCCAGCAGACGGGACCTTACCGGGGAGCTGTTTTTT	CASRRDLTGELFF
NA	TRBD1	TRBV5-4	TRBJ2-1	TGTGCCAGCAGCCTCATACAGGGGGCTTACAATGAGCAGTTCTTC	CASSLIQGAYNEQFF
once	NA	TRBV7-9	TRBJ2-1	TGTGCCAGCAGCCCCATTACTAGAGATGAGCAGTTCTTC	CASSPITRDEQFF
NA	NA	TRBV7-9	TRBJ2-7	TGTGCCAGCACCGACCGGGAGCAGGGTACCTACGAGCAGTACTTC	CASTDREQGTYEQYF
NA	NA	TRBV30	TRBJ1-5	TGTGCCTGCTCTACGGAGGGGCCCAATCAGCCCCAGCATTTT	CACSTEGPNQPQHF
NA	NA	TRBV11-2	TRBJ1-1	TGTGCCAGCAGCTTCAGAACAGAGAACACTGAAGCTTTCTTT	CASSFRTENTEAFF
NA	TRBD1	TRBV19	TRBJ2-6	TGTGCCAGTACGAGAGGGGGGACAGGGGGCGCTGGGGCCAACGTCCTGACTTTC	CASTRGGTGGAGANVLTF
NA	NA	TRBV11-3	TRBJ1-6	TGTGCCAGCCGACGAGGGGGGTCACCCCTCCACTTT	CASRRGGSPLHF
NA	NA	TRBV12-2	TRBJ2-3	TGTGCAAGTCTCCCGGCGGGAGATACGCAGTATTTT	CASLPAGDTQYF
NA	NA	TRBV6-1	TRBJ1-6	TGTGCCAGCAGTAACCAGGTAGGGGATTCACCCCTCCACTTT	CASSNQVGDSPLHF
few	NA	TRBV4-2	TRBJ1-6	TGTGCCAGCAGCCAAGATAGGTTTACCGGGACCTCCGGTTCACCCCTCCACTTT	CASSQDRFTGTSGSPLHF
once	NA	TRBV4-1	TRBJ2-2	TGCGCCAGCAGCCAACGTGTGTTATTAGAGGTTAGGGGGGAGCTGTTTTTT	CASSQRVLLEVRGELFF
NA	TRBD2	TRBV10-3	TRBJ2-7	TGTGCCATCAGTGACCCGGCGGGGGGCGTTTACGAGCAGTACTTC	CAISDPAGGVYEQYF
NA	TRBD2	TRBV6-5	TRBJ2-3	TGTGCCAGCCGCGGGGGGGCCGAGGCCGATACGCAGTATTTT	CASRGGAEADTQYF
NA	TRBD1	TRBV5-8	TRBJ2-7	TGTGCCAGCAGCTTGTCCGGGACAGATTTTTACGAGCAGTACTTC	CASSLSGTDFYEQYF
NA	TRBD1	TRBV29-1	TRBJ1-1	TGCAGCGTTACGACAGGGGGGAACACTGAAGCTTTCTTT	CSVTTGGNTEAFF
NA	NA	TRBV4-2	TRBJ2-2	TGTGCCAGCAGCGCATGGGACCTCGCAGTTAGGGAGCTGTTTTTT	CASSAWDLAVRELFF
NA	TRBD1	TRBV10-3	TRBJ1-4	TGTGCCATCAGTGCGGGCAGGGGGGATGAAAAACTGTTTTTT	CAISAGRGDEKLFF
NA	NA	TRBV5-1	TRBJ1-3	TGCGCCAGCAGCTTGGAGAGCTCTGGAAACACCATATATTTT	CASSLESSGNTIYF
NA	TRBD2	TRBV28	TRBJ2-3	TGTGCCAGCAGTAGGCGGGGGTCGACAGATACGCAGTATTTT	CASSRRGSTDTQYF
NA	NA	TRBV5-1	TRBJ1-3	TGCGCCAGCAGCTTCGGTGACCCTGGAAACACCATATATTTT	CASSFGDPGNTIYF
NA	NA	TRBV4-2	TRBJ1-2	TGTGCCAGCAGCCAGGAAGAGGGAGCTAACTATGGCTACACCTTC	CASSQEEGANYGYTF
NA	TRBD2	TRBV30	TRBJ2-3	TGTGCAAAAAGCGGGGGCAGCACAGATACGCAGTATTTT	CAKSGGSTDTQYF
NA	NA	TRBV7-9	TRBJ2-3	TGTGCCGACCGCGTCGGTAGCACAGATACGCAGTATTTT	CADRVGSTDTQYF
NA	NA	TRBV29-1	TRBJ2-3	TGCAGCGTTGAAGATTTGTGGACTATGTCTACAGATACGCAGTATTTT	CSVEDLWTMSTDTQYF
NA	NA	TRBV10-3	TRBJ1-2	TGTGCCATCAGTGAAGATGTCGTTGCAGACTATGGCTACACCTTC	CAISEDVVADYGYTF
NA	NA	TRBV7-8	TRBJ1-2	TGTGCCAGCAGCTTACAGATGTCGAACTATGGCTACACCTTC	CASSLQMSNYGYTF
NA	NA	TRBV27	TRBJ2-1	TGTGCCAGCAGTTTTTATGGGGTTGAGCAGTTCTTC	CASSFYGVEQFF
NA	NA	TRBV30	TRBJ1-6	TGTGCCTGGAGCGACGCGTTAGCCCTCCACTTT	CAWSDALALHF